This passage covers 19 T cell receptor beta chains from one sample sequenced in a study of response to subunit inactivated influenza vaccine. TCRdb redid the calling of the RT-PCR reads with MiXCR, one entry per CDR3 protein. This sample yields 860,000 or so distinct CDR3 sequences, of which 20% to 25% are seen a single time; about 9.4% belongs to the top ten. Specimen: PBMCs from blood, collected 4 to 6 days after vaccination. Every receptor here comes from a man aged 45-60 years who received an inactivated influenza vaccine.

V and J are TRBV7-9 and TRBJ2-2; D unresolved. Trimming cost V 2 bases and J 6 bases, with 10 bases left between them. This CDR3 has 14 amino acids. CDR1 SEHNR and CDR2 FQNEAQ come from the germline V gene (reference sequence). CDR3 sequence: CASSLTQASGELFF. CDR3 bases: TGTGCCAGCAGCTTAACGCAGGCTTCCGGGGAGCTGTTTTTT.

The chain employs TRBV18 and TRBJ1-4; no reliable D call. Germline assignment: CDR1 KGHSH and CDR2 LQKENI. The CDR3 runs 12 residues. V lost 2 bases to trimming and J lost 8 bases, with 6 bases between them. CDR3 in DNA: TGTGCCAGCTCACCAGATCGAGAAAAACTGTTTTTT. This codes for CASSPDREKLFF. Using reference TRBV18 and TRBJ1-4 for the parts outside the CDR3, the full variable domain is NAGVMQNPRHLVRRRGQEARLRCSPMKGHSHVYWYRQLPEEGLKFMVYLQKENIIDESGMPKERFSAEFPKEGPSILRIQQVVRGDSAAYFCASSPDREKLFFGSGTQLSVL.

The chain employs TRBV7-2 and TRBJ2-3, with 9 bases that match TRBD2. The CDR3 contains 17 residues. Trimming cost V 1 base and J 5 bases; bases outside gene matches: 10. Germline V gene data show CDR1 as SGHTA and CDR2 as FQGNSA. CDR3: CASSLVMLAGTRDTQYF. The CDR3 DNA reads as TGTGCCAGCAGCTTAGTTATGCTAGCGGGGACTCGAGATACGCAGTATTTT.

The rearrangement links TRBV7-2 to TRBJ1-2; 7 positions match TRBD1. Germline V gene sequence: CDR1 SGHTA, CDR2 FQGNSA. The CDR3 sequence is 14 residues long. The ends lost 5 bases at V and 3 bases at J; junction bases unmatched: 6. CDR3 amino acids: CASSHPGQDYGYTF. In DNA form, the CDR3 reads TGTGCCAGCAGCCACCCTGGACAGGACTATGGCTACACCTTC.

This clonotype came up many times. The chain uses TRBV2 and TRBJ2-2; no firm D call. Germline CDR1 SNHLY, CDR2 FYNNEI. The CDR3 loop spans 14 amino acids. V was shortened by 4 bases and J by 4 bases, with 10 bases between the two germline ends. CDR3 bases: TGTGCCAGCAGTGCTGGGGTGGGCACCGGGGAGCTGTTTTTT. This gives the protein CASSAGVGTGELFF.

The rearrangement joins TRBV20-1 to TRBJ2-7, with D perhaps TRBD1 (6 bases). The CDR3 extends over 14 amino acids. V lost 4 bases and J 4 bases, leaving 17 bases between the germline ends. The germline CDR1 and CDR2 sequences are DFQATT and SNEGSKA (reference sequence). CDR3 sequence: CSAIPGQVLYEQYF. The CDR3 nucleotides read TGCAGTGCTATTCCGGGACAAGTACTTTACGAGCAGTACTTC.

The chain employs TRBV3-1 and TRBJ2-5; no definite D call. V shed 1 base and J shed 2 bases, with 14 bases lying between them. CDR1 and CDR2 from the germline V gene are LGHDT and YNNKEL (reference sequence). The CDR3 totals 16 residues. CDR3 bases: TGTGCCAGCAGCCAAGTTCGCCTAGGAAGACAAGAGACCCAGTACTTC. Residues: CASSQVRLGRQETQYF.

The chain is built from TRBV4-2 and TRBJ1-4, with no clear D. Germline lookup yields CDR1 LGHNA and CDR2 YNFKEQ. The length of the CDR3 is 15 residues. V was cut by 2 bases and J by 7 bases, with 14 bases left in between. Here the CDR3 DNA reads TGTGCCAGCAGCCAAAGCCGGTCGAGTGGTGAAAAACTGTTTTTT. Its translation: CASSQSRSSGEKLFF.

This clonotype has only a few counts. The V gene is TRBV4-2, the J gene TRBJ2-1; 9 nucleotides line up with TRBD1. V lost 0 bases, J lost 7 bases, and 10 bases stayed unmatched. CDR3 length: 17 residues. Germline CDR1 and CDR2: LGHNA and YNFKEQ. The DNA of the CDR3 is TGTGCCAGCAGCCAAGATATTACAGGGGGCCTCGGGAATGAGCAGTTCTTC. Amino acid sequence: CASSQDITGGLGNEQFF.

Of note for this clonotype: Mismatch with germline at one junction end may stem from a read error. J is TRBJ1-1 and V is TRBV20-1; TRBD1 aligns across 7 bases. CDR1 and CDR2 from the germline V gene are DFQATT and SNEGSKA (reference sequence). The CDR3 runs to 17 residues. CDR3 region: CCARDVGGAGWFTEAFF. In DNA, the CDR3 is TGCTGTGCTAGAGATGTAGGGGGCGCAGGGTGGTTCACTGAAGCTTTCTTT.

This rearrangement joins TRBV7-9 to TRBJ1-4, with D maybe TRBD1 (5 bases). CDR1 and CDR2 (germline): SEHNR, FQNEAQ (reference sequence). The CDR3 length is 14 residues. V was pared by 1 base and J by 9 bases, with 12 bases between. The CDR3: CASSLEDRGQKLFF. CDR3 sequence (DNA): TGTGCCAGCAGCTTAGAGGACCGGGGACAAAAACTGTTTTTT.

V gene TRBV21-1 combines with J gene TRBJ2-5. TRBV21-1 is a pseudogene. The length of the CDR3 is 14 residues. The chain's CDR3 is CASSKRRNQETQYF. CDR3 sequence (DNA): TGTGCCAGCAGCAAACGCAGGAACCAAGAGACCCAGTACTTC.

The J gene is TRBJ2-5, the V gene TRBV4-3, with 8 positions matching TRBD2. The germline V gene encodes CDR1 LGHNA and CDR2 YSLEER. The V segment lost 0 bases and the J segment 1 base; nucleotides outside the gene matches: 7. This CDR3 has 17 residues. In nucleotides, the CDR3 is TGCGCCAGCAGCCAAGATCTCACTAGCGGTGCCCAAGAGACCCAGTACTTC. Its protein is CASSQDLTSGAQETQYF.

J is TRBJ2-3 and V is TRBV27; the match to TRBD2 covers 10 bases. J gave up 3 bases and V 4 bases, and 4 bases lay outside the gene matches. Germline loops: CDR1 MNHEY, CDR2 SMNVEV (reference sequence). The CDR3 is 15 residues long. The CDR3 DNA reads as TGTGCCAGCAGTTCCCCACTAGCGGGAACAGATACGCAGTATTTT. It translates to CASSSPLAGTDTQYF.

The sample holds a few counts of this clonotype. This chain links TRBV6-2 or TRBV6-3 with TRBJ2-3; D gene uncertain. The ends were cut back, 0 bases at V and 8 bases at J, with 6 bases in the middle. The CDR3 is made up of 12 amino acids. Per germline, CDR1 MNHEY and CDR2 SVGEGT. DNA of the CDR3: TGTGCCAGCAGTTACTCTGTGGGTACGCAGTATTTT. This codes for CASSYSVGTQYF.

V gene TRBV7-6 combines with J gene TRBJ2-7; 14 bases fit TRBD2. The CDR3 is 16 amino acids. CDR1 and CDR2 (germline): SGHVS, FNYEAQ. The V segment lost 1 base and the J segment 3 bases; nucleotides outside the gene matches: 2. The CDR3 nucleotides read TGTGCCAGCAGCTTAGGACTAGCGGGGGGGGACTACGAGCAGTACTTC. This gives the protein CASSLGLAGGDYEQYF.

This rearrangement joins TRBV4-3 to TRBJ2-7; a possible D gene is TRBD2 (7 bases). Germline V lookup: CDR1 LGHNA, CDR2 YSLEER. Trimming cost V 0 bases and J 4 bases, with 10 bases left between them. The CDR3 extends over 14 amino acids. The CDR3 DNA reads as TGCGCCAGCAGCCAAGAGCGGGGGCGTTACGAGCAGTACTTC. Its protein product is CASSQERGRYEQYF.

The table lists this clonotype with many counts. The CDR3 reads CASSQKTSGGTYNEQFF. The CDR3 region has the DNA TGTGCCAGCAGCCAGAAGACTAGCGGGGGGACCTACAATGAGCAGTTCTTC. V usage is TRBV4-2 and J usage is TRBJ2-1; 13 positions agree with TRBD2. Germline V gives CDR1 LGHNA, CDR2 YNFKEQ. Losses at the gene ends were 3 bases for V and 2 bases for J; bases not matched to a gene: 4. CDR3 length: 17 amino acids.

In DNA, the CDR3 is TGTGCCAGCAGCCGCGGGACAGACTACAATGAGCAGTTCTTC. This sequence encodes CASSRGTDYNEQFF. The V and J genes are TRBV12-3 or TRBV12-4 and TRBJ2-1, with a possible D match to TRBD1 (7 bases). V gave up 6 bases and J gave up 3 bases, with 12 bases separating them. The CDR3 consists of 14 residues.